This T cell receptor beta chain was observed in a study of blood T cell repertoires in COVID-19. TCRdb keeps only in-frame clones here, not all; method: immunoSEQ multiplex PCR. The table shows 220,000 or so clones, with around 80% occurring only once. V dropped 8 bases and J dropped 0 bases, with 11 bases sitting between them. This CDR3 spans 15 amino acids. Germline CDR1 MDHEN, CDR2 SYDVKM. Sequenced sample: peripheral blood. The chain joins TRBV28 to TRBJ1-6, with D uncertain. This TCR came from a woman aged 70-85 years with acute or convalescent COVID-19. For the CDR3, the DNA is TGTGCCAGCGTGGCCGACAACTCCTATAATTCACCCCTCCACTTT. It specifies CASVADNSYNSPLHF.